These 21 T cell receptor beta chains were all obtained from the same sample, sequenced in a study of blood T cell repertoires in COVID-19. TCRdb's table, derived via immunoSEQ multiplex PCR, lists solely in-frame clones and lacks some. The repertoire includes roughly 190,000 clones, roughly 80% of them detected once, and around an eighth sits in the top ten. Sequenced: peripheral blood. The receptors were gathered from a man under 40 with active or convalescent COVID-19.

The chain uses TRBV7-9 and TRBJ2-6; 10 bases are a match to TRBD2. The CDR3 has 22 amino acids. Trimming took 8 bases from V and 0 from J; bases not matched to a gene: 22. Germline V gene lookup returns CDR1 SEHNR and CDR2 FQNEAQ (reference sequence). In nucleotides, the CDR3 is TGTGCCAGCCCCAGCTTACCTACTCTCACTAGCGGGGAGAGCTCTGGGGCCAACGTCCTGACTTTC. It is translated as CASPSLPTLTSGESSGANVLTF.

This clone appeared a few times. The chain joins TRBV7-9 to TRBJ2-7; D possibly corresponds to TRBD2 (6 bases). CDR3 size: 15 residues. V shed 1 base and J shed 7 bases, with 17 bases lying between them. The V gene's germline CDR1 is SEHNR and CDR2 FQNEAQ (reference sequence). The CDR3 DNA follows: TGTGCCAGCAGCTTAGGGGGCTTCGGACTACCAGAGCAGTACTTC. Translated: CASSLGGFGLPEQYF.

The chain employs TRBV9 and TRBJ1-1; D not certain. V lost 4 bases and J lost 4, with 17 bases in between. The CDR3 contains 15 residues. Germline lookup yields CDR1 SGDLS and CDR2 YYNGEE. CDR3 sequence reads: CASSPPGRLGTEAFF. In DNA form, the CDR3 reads TGTGCCAGCAGCCCCCCGGGGAGGCTGGGCACTGAAGCTTTCTTT.

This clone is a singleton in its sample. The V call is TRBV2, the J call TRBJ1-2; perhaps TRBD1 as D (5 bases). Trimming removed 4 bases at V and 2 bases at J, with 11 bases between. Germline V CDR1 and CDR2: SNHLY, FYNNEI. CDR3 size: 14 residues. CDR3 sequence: CASSGVQGNYGYTF. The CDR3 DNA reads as TGTGCCAGCAGTGGAGTCCAGGGCAACTATGGCTACACCTTC.

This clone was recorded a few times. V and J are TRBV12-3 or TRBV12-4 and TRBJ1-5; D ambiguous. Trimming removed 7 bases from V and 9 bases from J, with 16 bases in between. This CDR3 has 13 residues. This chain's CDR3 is CASTNGGIGPQHF. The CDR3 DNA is TGTGCCAGCACCAATGGAGGAATTGGGCCCCAGCATTTT.

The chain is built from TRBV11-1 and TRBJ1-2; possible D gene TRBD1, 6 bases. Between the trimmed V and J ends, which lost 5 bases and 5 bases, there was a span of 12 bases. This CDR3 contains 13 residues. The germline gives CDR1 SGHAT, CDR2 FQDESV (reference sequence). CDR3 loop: CASSPQGSYGYTF. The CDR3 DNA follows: TGTGCCAGCAGCCCACAGGGTTCTTATGGCTACACCTTC. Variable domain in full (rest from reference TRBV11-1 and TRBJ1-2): EAEVAQSPRYKITEKSQAVAFWCDPISGHATLYWYRQILGQGPELLVQFQDESVVDDSQLPKDRFSAERLKGVDSTLKIQPAELGDSAMYLCASSPQGSYGYTFGSGTRLTVV.

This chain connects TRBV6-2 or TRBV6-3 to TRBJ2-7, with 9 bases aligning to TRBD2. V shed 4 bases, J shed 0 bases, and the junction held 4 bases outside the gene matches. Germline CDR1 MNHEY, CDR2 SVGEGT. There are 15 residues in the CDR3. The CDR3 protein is CASSWGAGGSYEQYF. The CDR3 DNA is TGTGCCAGCAGTTGGGGAGCGGGAGGCTCCTACGAGCAGTACTTC.

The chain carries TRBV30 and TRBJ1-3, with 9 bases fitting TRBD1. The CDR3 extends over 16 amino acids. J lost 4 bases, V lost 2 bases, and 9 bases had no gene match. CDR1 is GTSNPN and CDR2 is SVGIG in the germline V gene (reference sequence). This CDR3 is CAWSPRDRVSGNTIYF. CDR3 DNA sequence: TGTGCCTGGAGTCCTCGGGACAGGGTATCCGGAAACACCATATATTTT.

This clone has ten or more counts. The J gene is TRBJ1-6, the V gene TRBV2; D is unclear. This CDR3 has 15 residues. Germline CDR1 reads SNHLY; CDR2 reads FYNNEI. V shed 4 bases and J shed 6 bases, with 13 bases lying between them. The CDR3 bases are TGTGCCAGCAGTGTGCCCGGTCACGGTAATTCACCCCTCCACTTT. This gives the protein CASSVPGHGNSPLHF. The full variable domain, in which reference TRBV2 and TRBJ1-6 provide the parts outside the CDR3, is EPEVTQTPSHQVTQMGQEVILRCVPISNHLYFYWYRQILGQKVEFLVSFYNNEISEKSEIFDDQFSVERPDGSNFTLKIRSTKLEDSAMYFCASSVPGHGNSPLHFGNGTRLTVT.

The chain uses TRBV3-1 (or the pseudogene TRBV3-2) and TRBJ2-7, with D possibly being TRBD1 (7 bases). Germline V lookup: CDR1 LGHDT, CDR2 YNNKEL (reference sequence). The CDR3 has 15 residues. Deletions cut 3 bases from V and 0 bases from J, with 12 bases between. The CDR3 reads CASSHDREDSYEQYF. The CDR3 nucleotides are TGTGCCAGCAGCCACGACAGGGAGGACTCCTACGAGCAGTACTTC.

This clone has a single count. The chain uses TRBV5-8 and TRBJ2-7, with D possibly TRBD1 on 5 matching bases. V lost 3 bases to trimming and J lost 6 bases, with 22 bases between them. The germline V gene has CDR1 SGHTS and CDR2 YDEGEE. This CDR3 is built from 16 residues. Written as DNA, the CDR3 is TGTGCCAGCAGCTCCAGTAGATGGGGCTCACCTGGCGAGCAGTACGTC. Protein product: CASSSSRWGSPGEQYV.

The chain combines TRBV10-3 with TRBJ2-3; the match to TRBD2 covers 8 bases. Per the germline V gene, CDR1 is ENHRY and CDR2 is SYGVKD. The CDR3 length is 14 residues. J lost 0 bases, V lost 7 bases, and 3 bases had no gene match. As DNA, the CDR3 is TGTGCCATCACCCAGCGGGGGAGCACAGATACGCAGTATTTT. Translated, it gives CAITQRGSTDTQYF.

In DNA, the CDR3 is TGTGCCAGCAGCAAAAGGCAAGGGGTCATCCACAATGAGCAGTTCTTC. Encoded protein: CASSKRQGVIHNEQFF. V usage is TRBV21-1 and J usage is TRBJ2-1; no check of the table's D call, TRBD1, against the DNA was made. TRBV21-1 is tagged as a pseudogene. This CDR3 contains 16 residues.

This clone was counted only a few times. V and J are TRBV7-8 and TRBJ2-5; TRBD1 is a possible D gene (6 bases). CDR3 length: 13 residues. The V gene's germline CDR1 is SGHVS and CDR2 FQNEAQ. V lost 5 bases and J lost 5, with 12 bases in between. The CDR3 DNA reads TGTGCCAGCAGCCCCCAAACAGGGGAGACCCAGTACTTC. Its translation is CASSPQTGETQYF.

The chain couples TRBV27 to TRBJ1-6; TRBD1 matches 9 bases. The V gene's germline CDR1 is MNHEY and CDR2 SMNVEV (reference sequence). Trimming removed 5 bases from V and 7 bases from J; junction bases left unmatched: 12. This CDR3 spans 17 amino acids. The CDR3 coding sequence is TGTGCCAGCAGTCAAATTCAGGACAGGGGACTAAATTCACCCCTCCACTTT. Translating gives CASSQIQDRGLNSPLHF.

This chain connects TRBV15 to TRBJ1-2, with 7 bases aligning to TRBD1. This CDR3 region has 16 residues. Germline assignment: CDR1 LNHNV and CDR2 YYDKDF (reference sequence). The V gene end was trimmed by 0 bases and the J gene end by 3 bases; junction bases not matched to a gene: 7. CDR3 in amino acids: CATSRDLTDRYYGYTF. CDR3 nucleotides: TGTGCCACCAGCAGAGATCTAACGGACAGGTACTATGGCTACACCTTC.

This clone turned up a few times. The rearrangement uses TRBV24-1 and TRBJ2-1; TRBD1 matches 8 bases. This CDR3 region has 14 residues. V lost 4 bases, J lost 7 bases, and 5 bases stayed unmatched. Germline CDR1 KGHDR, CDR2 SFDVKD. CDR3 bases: TGTGCCACCAGTGACAGGGGGCTTGGGAATGAGCAGTTCTTC. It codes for CATSDRGLGNEQFF.

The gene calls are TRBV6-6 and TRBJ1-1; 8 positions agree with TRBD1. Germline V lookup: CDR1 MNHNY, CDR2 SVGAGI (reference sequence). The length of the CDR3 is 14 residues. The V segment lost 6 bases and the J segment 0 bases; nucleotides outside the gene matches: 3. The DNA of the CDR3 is TGTGCCAGCAGCATGACAGGGGTGAACACTGAAGCTTTCTTT. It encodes CASSMTGVNTEAFF.

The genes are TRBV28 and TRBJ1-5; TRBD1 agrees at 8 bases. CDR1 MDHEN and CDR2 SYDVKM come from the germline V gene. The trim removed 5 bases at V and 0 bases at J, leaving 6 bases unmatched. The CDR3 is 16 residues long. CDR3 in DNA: TGTGCCAGCAGTGGGCAGGGGGCCTATAGCAATCAGCCCCAGCATTTT. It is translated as CASSGQGAYSNQPQHF.

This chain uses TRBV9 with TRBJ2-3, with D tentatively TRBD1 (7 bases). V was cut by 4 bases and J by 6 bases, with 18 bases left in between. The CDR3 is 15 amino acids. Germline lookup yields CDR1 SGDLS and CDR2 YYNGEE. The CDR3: CASSPRGGGSDTQYF. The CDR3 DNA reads TGTGCCAGCAGCCCCCGCGGAGGGGGCAGCGATACGCAGTATTTT.

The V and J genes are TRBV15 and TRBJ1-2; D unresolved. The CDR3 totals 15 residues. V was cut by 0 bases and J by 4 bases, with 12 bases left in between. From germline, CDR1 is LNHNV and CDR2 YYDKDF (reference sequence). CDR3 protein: CATSRDPGMGYGYTF. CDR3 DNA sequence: TGTGCCACCAGCAGAGATCCGGGGATGGGCTATGGCTACACCTTC.